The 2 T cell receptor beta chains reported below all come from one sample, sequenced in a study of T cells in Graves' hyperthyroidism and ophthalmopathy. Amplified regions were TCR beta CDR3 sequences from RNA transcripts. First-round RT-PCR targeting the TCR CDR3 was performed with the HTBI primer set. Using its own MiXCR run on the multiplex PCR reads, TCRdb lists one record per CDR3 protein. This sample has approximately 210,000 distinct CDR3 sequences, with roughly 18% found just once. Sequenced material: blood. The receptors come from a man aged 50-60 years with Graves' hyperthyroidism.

The CDR3, as DNA: TGTGCCAGCAGGCTAGCGGGAGAGGGCTACGAGCAGTACTTC. As protein: CASRLAGEGYEQYF. The chain has TRBV27 and TRBJ2-7; 10 bases agree with TRBD2. In germline, CDR1 is MNHEY, CDR2 SMNVEV (reference sequence). The CDR3 spans 14 residues. After removal of 6 bases from V and 3 bases from J, the junction contained 5 bases not matched to a gene.

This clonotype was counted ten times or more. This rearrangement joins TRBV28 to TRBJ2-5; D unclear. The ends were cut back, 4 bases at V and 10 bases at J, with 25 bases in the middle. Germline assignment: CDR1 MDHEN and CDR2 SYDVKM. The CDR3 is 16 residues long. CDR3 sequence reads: CASSSSFGSFVRDQYF. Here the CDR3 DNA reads TGTGCCAGCAGTTCCTCATTTGGTTCTTTCGTAAGGGACCAGTACTTC. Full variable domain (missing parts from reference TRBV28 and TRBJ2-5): DVKVTQSSRYLVKRTGEKVFLECVQDMDHENMFWYRQDPGLGLRLIYFSYDVKMKEKGDIPEGYSVSREKKERFSLILESASTNQTSMYLCASSSSFGSFVRDQYFGPGTRLLVL.